The rows below give T cell receptor beta chains drawn from one sample of a study of graft-versus-host responses after intestinal transplantation. Assay: immunoSEQ multiplex PCR; the TCRdb copy retains only in-frame clones and omits some. The sample consists of 55,000 to 75,000 clones, about 87% of them appearing once. No antigen is known for these receptors. This specimen consisted of unstimulated CD4+ T cells sorted from spleen or lymph node cells, obtained before transplant. The source is a human donor who was the organ donor for an intestinal transplant. CDR3s include the opening cysteine and the closing phenylalanine or tryptophan. The D gene is left open where the match is weak. Clone size is stated in some rows and not others, as once, few, many or a class when expanded.

len: 14; d_gene: TRBD2; j_gene: TRBJ2-3; v_gene: TRBV2; abundance: once; CDR3aa: CASSEGGSTDTQYF; CDR3nt: TGTGCCAGCAGTGAGGGAGGGTCGACAGATACGCAGTATTTT
len: 18; d_gene: TRBD2; j_gene: TRBJ2-2; v_gene: TRBV5-1; abundance: .; CDR3aa: CASSSGLAGGRFDGELFF; CDR3nt: TGCGCCAGCAGCTCGGGACTAGCGGGGGGGCGTTTTGACGGGGAGCTGTTTTTT
len: 19; d_gene: TRBD1; j_gene: TRBJ1-2; v_gene: TRBV30; abundance: .; CDR3aa: CAWSDRPPGQGFRIYGYTF; CDR3nt: TGTGCCTGGAGTGACCGACCCCCGGGACAGGGGTTTAGGATCTATGGCTACACCTTC
len: 16; d_gene: TRBD2; j_gene: TRBJ2-1; v_gene: TRBV9; abundance: .; CDR3aa: CASSVASGGDYNEQFF; CDR3nt: TGTGCCAGCAGCGTAGCTAGCGGGGGAGATTACAATGAGCAGTTCTTC
len: 13; d_gene: .; j_gene: TRBJ1-3; v_gene: TRBV7-2; abundance: many; CDR3aa: CASTVGNGNTIYF; CDR3nt: TGTGCCAGCACCGTCGGGAACGGAAACACCATATATTTT
len: 15; d_gene: TRBD1; j_gene: TRBJ2-5; v_gene: TRBV7-7; abundance: few; CDR3aa: CASSPGQGAGETQYF; CDR3nt: TGTGCTAGCAGCCCAGGACAGGGGGCAGGAGAGACCCAGTACTTC
len: 13; d_gene: .; j_gene: TRBJ2-1; v_gene: TRBV6-1; abundance: .; CDR3aa: CAGRDRTYNEQFF; CDR3nt: TGTGCCGGCAGAGACAGGACCTACAATGAGCAGTTCTTC
len: 18; d_gene: TRBD1; j_gene: TRBJ1-5; v_gene: TRBV28; abundance: .; CDR3aa: CASSYFGGQGGGNQPQHF; CDR3nt: TGTGCCAGCAGTTATTTCGGCGGACAGGGTGGAGGCAATCAGCCCCAGCATTTT
len: 15; d_gene: .; j_gene: TRBJ2-2; v_gene: TRBV5-4; abundance: few; CDR3aa: CASSFGAGSPWELFF; CDR3nt: TGTGCCAGCAGCTTTGGTGCGGGGAGCCCCTGGGAGCTGTTTTTT
len: 13; d_gene: .; j_gene: TRBJ2-1; v_gene: TRBV29-1; abundance: .; CDR3aa: CSVDSVVVNEQFF; CDR3nt: TGCAGCGTTGATTCGGTAGTTGTTAATGAGCAGTTCTTC
len: 14; d_gene: .; j_gene: TRBJ1-1; v_gene: TRBV10-1; abundance: .; CDR3aa: CASSEEGTNTEAFF; CDR3nt: TGCGCCAGCAGTGAGGAGGGCACGAACACTGAAGCTTTCTTT
len: 12; d_gene: .; j_gene: TRBJ1-1; v_gene: TRBV7-9; abundance: .; CDR3aa: CASRPGFGVAFF; CDR3nt: TGTGCCAGCAGGCCAGGGTTTGGTGTAGCTTTCTTT
len: 14; d_gene: .; j_gene: TRBJ2-2; v_gene: TRBV9; abundance: .; CDR3aa: CASSERADPGELFF; CDR3nt: TGTGCCAGCAGCGAGAGAGCGGACCCCGGGGAGCTGTTTTTT
len: 15; d_gene: TRBD1; j_gene: TRBJ1-6; v_gene: TRBV7-2; abundance: .; CDR3aa: CASSLWTGRNSPLHF; CDR3nt: TGTGCCAGCAGCTTGTGGACAGGGAGGAATTCACCCCTCCACTTT
len: 16; d_gene: .; j_gene: TRBJ1-1; v_gene: TRBV2; abundance: once; CDR3aa: CASSEAGAGTYTEAFF; CDR3nt: TGTGCCAGCAGTGAAGCGGGGGCAGGGACGTACACTGAAGCTTTCTTT
len: 15; d_gene: .; j_gene: TRBJ2-2; v_gene: TRBV28; abundance: .; CDR3aa: CASSPGRGNTGELFF; CDR3nt: TGTGCCAGCAGTCCCGGGCGGGGGAACACCGGGGAGCTGTTTTTT